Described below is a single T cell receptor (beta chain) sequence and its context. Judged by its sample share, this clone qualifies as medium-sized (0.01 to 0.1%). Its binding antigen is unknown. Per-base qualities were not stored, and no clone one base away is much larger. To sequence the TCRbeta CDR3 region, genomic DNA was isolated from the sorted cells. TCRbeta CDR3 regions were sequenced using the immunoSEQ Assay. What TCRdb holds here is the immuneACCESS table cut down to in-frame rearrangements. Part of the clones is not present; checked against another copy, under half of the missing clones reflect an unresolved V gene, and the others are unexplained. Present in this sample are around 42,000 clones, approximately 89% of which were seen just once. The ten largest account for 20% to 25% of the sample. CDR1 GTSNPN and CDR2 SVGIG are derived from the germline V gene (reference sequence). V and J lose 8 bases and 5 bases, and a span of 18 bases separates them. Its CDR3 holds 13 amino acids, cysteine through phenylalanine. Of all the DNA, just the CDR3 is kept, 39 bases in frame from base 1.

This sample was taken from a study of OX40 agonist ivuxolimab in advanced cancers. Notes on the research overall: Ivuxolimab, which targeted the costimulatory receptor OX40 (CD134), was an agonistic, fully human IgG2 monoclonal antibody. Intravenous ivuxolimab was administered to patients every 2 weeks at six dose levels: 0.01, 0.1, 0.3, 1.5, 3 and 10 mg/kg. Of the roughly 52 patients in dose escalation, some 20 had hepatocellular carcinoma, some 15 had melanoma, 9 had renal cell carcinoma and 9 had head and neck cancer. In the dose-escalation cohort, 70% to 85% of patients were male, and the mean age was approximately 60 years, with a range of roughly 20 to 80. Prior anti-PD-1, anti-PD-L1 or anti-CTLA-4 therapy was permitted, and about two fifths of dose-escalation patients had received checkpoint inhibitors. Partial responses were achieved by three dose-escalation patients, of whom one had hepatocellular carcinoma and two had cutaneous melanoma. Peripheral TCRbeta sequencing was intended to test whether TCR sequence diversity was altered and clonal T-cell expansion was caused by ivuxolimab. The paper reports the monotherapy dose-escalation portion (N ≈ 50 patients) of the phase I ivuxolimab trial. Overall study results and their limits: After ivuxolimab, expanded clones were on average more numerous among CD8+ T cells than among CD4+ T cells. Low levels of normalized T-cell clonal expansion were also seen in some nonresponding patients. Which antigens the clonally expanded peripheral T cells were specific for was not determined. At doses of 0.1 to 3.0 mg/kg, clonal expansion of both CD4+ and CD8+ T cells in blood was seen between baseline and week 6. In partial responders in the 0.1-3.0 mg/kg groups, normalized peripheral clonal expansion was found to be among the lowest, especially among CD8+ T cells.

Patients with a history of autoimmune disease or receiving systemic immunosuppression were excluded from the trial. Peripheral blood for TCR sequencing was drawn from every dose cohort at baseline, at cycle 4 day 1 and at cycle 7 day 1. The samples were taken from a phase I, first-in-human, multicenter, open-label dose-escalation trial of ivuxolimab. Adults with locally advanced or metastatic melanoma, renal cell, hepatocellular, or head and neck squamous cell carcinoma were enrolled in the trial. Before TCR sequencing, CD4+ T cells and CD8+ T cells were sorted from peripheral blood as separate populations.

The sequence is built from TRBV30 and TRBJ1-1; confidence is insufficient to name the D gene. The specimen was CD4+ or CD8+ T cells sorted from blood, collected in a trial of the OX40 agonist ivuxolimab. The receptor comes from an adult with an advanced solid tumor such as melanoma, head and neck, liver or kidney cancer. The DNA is TGTGCCGGTTCGTTGGATCGTCGGACTGAAGCTTTCTTT. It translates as CAGSLDRRTEAFF.